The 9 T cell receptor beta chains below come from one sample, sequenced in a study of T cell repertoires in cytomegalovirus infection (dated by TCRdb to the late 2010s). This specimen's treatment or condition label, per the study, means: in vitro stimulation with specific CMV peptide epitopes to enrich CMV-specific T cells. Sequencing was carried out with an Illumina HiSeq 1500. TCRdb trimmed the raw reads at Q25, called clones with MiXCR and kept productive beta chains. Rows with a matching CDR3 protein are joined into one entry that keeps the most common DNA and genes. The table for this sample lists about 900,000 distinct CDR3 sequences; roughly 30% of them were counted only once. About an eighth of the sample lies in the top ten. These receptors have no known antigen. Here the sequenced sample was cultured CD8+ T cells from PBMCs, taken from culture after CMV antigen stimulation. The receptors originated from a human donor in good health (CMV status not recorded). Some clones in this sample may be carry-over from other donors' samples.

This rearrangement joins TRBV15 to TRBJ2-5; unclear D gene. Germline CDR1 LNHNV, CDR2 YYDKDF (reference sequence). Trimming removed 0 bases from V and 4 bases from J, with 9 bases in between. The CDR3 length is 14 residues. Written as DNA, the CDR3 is TGTGCCACCAGCAGAGAGAGTTTTCGAGAGACCCAGTACTTC. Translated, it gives CATSRESFRETQYF.

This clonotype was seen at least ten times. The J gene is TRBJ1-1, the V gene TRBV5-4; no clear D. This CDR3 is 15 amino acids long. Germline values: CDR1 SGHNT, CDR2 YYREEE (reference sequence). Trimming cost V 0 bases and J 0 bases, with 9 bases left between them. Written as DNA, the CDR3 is TGTGCCAGCAGCTTGGCCGCGACTATGAACACTGAAGCTTTCTTT. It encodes CASSLAATMNTEAFF.

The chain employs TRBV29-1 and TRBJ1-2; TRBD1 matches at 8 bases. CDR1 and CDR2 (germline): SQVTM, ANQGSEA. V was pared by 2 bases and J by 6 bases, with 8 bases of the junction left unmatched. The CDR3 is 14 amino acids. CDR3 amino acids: CSVESDRAGDGYTF. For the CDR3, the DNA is TGCAGCGTTGAATCGGACAGGGCCGGAGATGGCTACACCTTC.

CDR3 coding DNA: TGTGCCAGCAGTTATCGGGGAAGCTACGAGCAGTACGTC. Its protein is CASSYRGSYEQYV. This chain links TRBV6-2 or TRBV6-3 with TRBJ2-7; D is possibly TRBD2 (5 bases). Germline V gives CDR1 MNHEY, CDR2 SVGEGT. The CDR3 spans 13 residues. V lost 3 bases to trimming and J lost 3 bases, with 9 bases between them.

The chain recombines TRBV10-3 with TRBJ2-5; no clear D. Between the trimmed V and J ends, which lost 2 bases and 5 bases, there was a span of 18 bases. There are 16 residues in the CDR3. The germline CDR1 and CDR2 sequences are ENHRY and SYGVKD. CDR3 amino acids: CAISELGSGEQETQYF. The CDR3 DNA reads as TGTGCCATCAGTGAGCTGGGGTCAGGCGAACAGGAGACCCAGTACTTC.

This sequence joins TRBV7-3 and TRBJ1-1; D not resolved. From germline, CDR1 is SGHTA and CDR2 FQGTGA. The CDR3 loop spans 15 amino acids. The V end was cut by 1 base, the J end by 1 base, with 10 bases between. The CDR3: CASSLNVWGNTEAFF. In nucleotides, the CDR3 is TGTGCCAGCAGCTTAAATGTCTGGGGGAACACTGAAGCTTTCTTT. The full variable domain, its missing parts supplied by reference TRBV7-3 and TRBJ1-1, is GAGVSQTPSNKVTEKGKYVELRCDPISGHTALYWYRQSLGQGPEFLIYFQGTGAADDSGLPNDRFFAVRPEGSVSTLKIQRTERGDSAVYLCASSLNVWGNTEAFFGQGTRLTVV.

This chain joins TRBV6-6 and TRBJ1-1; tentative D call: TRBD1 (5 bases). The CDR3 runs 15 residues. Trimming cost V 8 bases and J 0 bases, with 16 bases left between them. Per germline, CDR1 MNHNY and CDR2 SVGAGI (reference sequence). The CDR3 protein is CASAYGGTMNTEAFF. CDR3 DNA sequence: TGTGCCAGCGCCTACGGGGGGACCATGAACACTGAAGCTTTCTTT.

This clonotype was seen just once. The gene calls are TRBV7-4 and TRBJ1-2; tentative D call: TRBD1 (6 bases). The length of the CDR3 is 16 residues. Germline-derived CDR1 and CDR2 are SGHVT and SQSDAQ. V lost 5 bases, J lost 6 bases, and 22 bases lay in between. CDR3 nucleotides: TGTGCCAGCAGCGAGGCCATCGTCCCGGGGGGCGATGGCTACACCTTC. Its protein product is CASSEAIVPGGDGYTF.

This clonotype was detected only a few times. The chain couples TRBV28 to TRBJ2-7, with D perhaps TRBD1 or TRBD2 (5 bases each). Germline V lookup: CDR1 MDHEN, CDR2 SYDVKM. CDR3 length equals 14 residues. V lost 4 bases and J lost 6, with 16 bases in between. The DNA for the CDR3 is TGTGCCAGCAGTTCTATCCAGGGACCCCCCGAGCAGTACGTC. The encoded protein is CASSSIQGPPEQYV.